The rows below give T cell receptor beta chains drawn from one sample of a study of T cell repertoires in aging, cancer and after chemotherapy. TCRdb processed the multiplex PCR reads anew with MiXCR; each CDR3 protein has one entry. The repertoire holds more than 8,500 distinct CDR3 sequences, over 40% seen once, with over 9% in the top ten. Sequencing was done on a sample of blood. The receptors shown here come from a human donor with a solid tumor. Each CDR3 is given with its conserved first and last residue. D genes are given only for firm matches. Part of the rows lack a size; the others show once, few, many or a class for expanded clones.

v_call	j_call	clone_size	d_call	cdr3_nt	cdr3_aa
TRBV27	TRBJ2-1	NA	NA	TGTGCCAGCAGTCCCATCGGGAATGAGCAGTTCTTC	CASSPIGNEQFF
TRBV11-3	TRBJ2-2	NA	NA	TGTGCCAGCAGCTTGGGGACTCGGGCCGGGGAGCTGTTTTTT	CASSLGTRAGELFF
TRBV6-1	TRBJ2-7	NA	TRBD1	TGTGCCAGCCGCCCCCCGGGACAGGGTGGCACGAAGCAGTACTTC	CASRPPGQGGTKQYF
TRBV5-6	TRBJ1-5	NA	NA	TGTGCCAGCAGCTTGGAGCAGGGCGCTCAGCCCCAGCATTTT	CASSLEQGAQPQHF
TRBV11-3	TRBJ2-2	NA	NA	TGTGCCAGCATTGGGGAAAACACCGGGGAGCTGTTTTTT	CASIGENTGELFF
TRBV6-1	TRBJ2-1	once	NA	TGTGCCAGCAACAGGGTGCCAAAAGGGGAGCAGTTCTTC	CASNRVPKGEQFF
TRBV27	TRBJ2-2	few	NA	TGTGCCAGCAGTTTATCGCCGGGTAGGGACACCGGGGAGCTGTTTTTT	CASSLSPGRDTGELFF
TRBV6-4	TRBJ2-1	NA	TRBD2	TGTGCCAGCAGTGAGACTAGCGGGACGATCTACAATGAGCAGTTCTTC	CASSETSGTIYNEQFF
TRBV19	TRBJ2-5	few	TRBD2	TGTGCCAGTAGTATGACAAACCTAGCGGGGCGAGAGACCCAGTACTTC	CASSMTNLAGRETQYF
TRBV6-6	TRBJ2-7	few	TRBD1	TGTGCCAGCAGTTACGACAGGGGGGGTTTCGAGCAGTACTTC	CASSYDRGGFEQYF
TRBV6-1	TRBJ2-3	NA	TRBD2	TGTGCCAGCAGAGCCAGGACTAGCGGGAGTGCAGATACGCAGTATTTT	CASRARTSGSADTQYF
TRBV7-2	TRBJ2-2	NA	TRBD1	TGTGCCAGCATCGCGGACAGGGGGCTGATCGGGGAGCTGTTTTTT	CASIADRGLIGELFF
TRBV19	TRBJ2-7	few	NA	TGTGCCAGTAGTAGGATCCCGGGACAAGGGTACGAGCAGTACTTC	CASSRIPGQGYEQYF
TRBV11-3	TRBJ2-6	medium-sized	NA	TGTGCCAGCAGCTTAGACCTGGGAGGCTCTGGGGCCAACGTCCTGACTTTC	CASSLDLGGSGANVLTF
TRBV5-5	TRBJ1-2	NA	NA	TGTGCCAGCAGCTTGGACACTTCAAACGATGGCTACACCTTC	CASSLDTSNDGYTF
TRBV30	TRBJ1-6	once	NA	TGTGCCTGGAGTCTCTCGGGGGATTCACCCCTCCACTTT	CAWSLSGDSPLHF
TRBV27	TRBJ1-1	NA	NA	TGTGCCAGCAGTCCCGTACCGAAGAGCACTGAAGCTTTCTTT	CASSPVPKSTEAFF